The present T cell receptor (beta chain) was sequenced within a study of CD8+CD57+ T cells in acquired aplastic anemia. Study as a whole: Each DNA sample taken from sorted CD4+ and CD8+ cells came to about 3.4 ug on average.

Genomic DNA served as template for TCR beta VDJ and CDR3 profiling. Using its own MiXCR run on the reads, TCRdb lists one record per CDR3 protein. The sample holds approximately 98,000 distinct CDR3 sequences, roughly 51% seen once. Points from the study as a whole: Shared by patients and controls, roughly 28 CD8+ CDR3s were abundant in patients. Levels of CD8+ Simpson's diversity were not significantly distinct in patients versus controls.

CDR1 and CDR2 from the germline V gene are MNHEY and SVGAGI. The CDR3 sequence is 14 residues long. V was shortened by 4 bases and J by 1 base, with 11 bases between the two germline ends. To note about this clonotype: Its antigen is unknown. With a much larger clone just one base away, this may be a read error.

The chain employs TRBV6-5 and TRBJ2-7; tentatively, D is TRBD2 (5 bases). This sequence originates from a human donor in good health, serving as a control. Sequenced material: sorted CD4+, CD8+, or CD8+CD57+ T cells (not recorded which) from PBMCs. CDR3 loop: CASSCPRDSYEQYF. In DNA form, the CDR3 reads TGTGCCAGCAGTTGCCCACGGGATTCCTACGAGCAGTACTTC.